The rows below give T cell receptor beta chains drawn from one sample of a study of PD-1 blockade in classical Hodgkin lymphoma. Here immunoSEQ multiplex PCR was the method, and the copy in TCRdb shows in-frame clones only, minus some. The table has approximately 17,000 clones, approximately 64% seen once. The sequences come from peripheral blood mononuclear cells (PBMCs), collected before the second cycle of nivolumab. These TCRs come from a human donor with classical Hodgkin lymphoma. Each CDR3 is given with its conserved first and last residue. A D gene is named only where the DNA matches it firmly. A row's size may be missing; if present it is once, few, many or a size class.

TRBV27	NA	NA	TRBJ2-1	CASTWTRDNEQFF	TGTGCCAGCACCTGGACCCGGGACAATGAGCAGTTCTTC
TRBV5-1	NA	TRBD2	TRBJ2-2	CASSGGLPNTGELFF	TGCGCCAGCAGCGGGGGACTACCGAACACCGGGGAGCTGTTTTTT
TRBV2	NA	NA	TRBJ2-7	CASSEFYEQYF	TGTGCCAGCAGTGAATTCTACGAGCAGTACTTC
TRBV7-9	NA	NA	TRBJ1-4	CASSWRKEKLFF	TGTGCCAGCAGCTGGCGTAAGGAAAAACTGTTTTTT
TRBV21-1	NA	NA	TRBJ2-1	CASSKVARASEQFF	TGTGCCAGCAGCAAAGTGGCCAGGGCAAGTGAGCAGTTCTTC
TRBV11-2	NA	NA	TRBJ2-7	CASSWPGEQYF	TGTGCCAGCAGCTGGCCGGGCGAGCAGTACTTC
TRBV7-8	NA	TRBD1	TRBJ2-4	CASSSRTGGRNIQYF	TGTGCCAGCAGCTCCCGGACAGGGGGGCGGAACATTCAGTACTTC
TRBV10-3	NA	TRBD2	TRBJ2-1	CAISEPVAGGPYNEQFF	TGTGCCATCAGTGAGCCCGTAGCGGGAGGGCCATACAATGAGCAGTTCTTC
TRBV5-8	few	TRBD1	TRBJ1-6	CASSLTGDPNNSPLHF	TGTGCCAGCAGCTTGACAGGGGATCCCAATAATTCACCCCTCCACTTT
TRBV4-1	NA	NA	TRBJ1-5	CASSRGSNQPQHF	TGCGCCAGCAGCCGGGGGAGCAATCAGCCCCAGCATTTT
TRBV6-1	NA	NA	TRBJ2-4	CASSGKPGRPIYKNIQYF	TGTGCCAGCAGTGGCAAACCGGGACGTCCCATTTACAAAAACATTCAGTACTTC
TRBV7-9	NA	NA	TRBJ2-5	CASSLNTGGKRTQYF	TGTGCCAGCAGCTTAAACACCGGGGGCAAGAGAACCCAGTACTTC
TRBV18	once	NA	TRBJ2-3	CASSPGTLRDTQYF	TGTGCCAGCTCACCCGGCACACTGCGAGATACGCAGTATTTT
TRBV7-6	once	NA	TRBJ2-6	CASSPGTFSGANVLTF	TGTGCCAGCAGCCCGGGGACCTTTTCTGGGGCCAACGTCCTGACTTTC
TRBV2	few	TRBD1	TRBJ1-2	CASSEVEYRTGNGYTF	TGTGCCAGCAGTGAAGTTGAGTATCGGACAGGGAATGGCTACACCTTC
TRBV7-9	few	NA	TRBJ2-2	CASSFSKGELFF	TGTGCCAGCAGCTTTTCGAAGGGGGAGCTGTTTTTT
TRBV5-4	NA	TRBD2	TRBJ2-3	CASSLASGQMVDTQYF	TGTGCCAGCAGCTTGGCTAGCGGGCAAATGGTAGATACGCAGTATTTT
TRBV6-5	few	NA	TRBJ1-2	CASRTTANYGYTF	TGTGCCAGCAGGACGACAGCTAACTATGGCTACACCTTC
TRBV18	NA	NA	TRBJ2-1	CASSPPEGTYNEQFF	TGTGCCAGCTCACCCCCGGAAGGGACCTACAATGAGCAGTTCTTC
TRBV15	NA	NA	TRBJ2-3	CATSRDFAGQTTDTQYF	TGTGCCACCAGCAGAGATTTTGCGGGACAGACAACAGATACGCAGTATTTT
TRBV6-6	NA	TRBD2	TRBJ2-3	CASSYEGGRFSDTQYF	TGTGCCAGCAGTTATGAAGGCGGGAGGTTCTCAGATACGCAGTATTTT
TRBV5-4	NA	NA	TRBJ2-5	CASRGEGGETQYF	TGTGCCAGCAGAGGGGAGGGGGGAGAGACCCAGTACTTC
TRBV10-3	NA	NA	TRBJ2-6	CAISNVLLSGANVLTF	TGTGCCATCAGTAACGTACTTCTTTCTGGGGCCAACGTCCTGACTTTC
TRBV5-1	NA	NA	TRBJ2-6	CASSLEATNSGANVLTF	TGCGCCAGCAGCTTGGAGGCAACAAACTCTGGGGCCAACGTCCTGACTTTC
TRBV2	NA	TRBD1	TRBJ2-1	CASSGDSIEQFF	TGTGCCAGCAGTGGGGACAGTATTGAGCAGTTCTTC
TRBV7-2	NA	NA	TRBJ1-5	CASSRDSGDQPQHF	TGTGCCAGCAGCCGGGACTCCGGAGATCAGCCCCAGCATTTT
TRBV14	NA	NA	TRBJ2-2	CASSQWALGTGELFF	TGTGCCAGCAGCCAGTGGGCGTTGGGCACCGGGGAGCTGTTTTTT
TRBV2	few	NA	TRBJ2-3	CASKGRLTDTQYF	TGTGCCAGCAAAGGACGGCTAACAGATACGCAGTATTTT
TRBV19	few	NA	TRBJ1-1	CASSIGYMNTEAFF	TGTGCCAGTAGTATAGGATATATGAACACTGAAGCTTTCTTT
TRBV4-1	few	TRBD2	TRBJ2-1	CASSAWERDLYNEQFF	TGCGCCAGCAGCGCGTGGGAGCGGGACCTCTACAATGAGCAGTTCTTC
TRBV4-3	NA	NA	TRBJ2-1	CASSQDQTWDEQFF	TGCGCCAGCAGCCAAGATCAAACATGGGATGAGCAGTTCTTC
TRBV11-2	medium-sized	NA	TRBJ1-4	CASSFLTGMAKLFF	TGTGCCAGCAGCTTCTTAACAGGGATGGCAAAACTGTTTTTT
TRBV27	NA	TRBD2	TRBJ2-5	CASRRTSVKETQYF	TGTGCCAGCAGACGGACTAGCGTAAAAGAGACCCAGTACTTC
TRBV27	NA	TRBD1	TRBJ1-5	CASSSGTGANHQPQHF	TGTGCCAGCAGTTCTGGGACAGGGGCCAACCATCAGCCCCAGCATTTT
TRBV6-6	NA	TRBD1	TRBJ2-2	CASSYFGTGDTGELFF	TGTGCCAGCAGTTACTTCGGGACAGGGGACACCGGGGAGCTGTTTTTT
TRBV7-4	NA	TRBD1	TRBJ2-2	CASSSQGQVATGELFF	TGTGCCAGCAGCTCTCAGGGACAGGTGGCCACCGGGGAGCTGTTTTTT
TRBV6-1	once	TRBD2	TRBJ2-7	CASSANNIVGRGYEQYF	TGTGCCAGCAGTGCGAATAACATTGTGGGGCGGGGGTACGAGCAGTACTTC
TRBV2	NA	NA	TRBJ1-3	CASSDPTVGFGNTIYF	TGTGCCAGCAGTGACCCCACGGTAGGGTTTGGAAACACCATATATTTT
TRBV6-5	few	NA	TRBJ1-1	CASIWGREAFF	TGTGCCAGCATATGGGGGAGGGAAGCTTTCTTT
TRBV7-9	medium-sized	NA	TRBJ2-7	CASSWDEYEQYF	TGTGCCAGCAGCTGGGATGAATACGAGCAGTACTTC
TRBV27	NA	NA	TRBJ2-7	CASSTKPSAGQYF	TGTGCCAGCAGTACTAAGCCAAGTGCAGGGCAGTACTTC
TRBV7-8	NA	NA	TRBJ1-1	CASSLLGGTEAFF	TGTGCCAGCAGCTTACTTGGGGGGACTGAAGCTTTCTTT
TRBV6-6	once	NA	TRBJ2-2	CASSYFPTGLGELFF	TGTGCCAGCAGTTACTTCCCCACAGGGCTCGGGGAGCTGTTTTTT
TRBV9	NA	TRBD1	TRBJ1-1	CASSARDRESTEAFF	TGTGCCAGCAGCGCCCGGGACAGGGAGAGCACTGAAGCTTTCTTT
TRBV6-5	NA	NA	TRBJ1-1	CASHGLGRVNTEAFF	TGTGCCAGCCACGGGCTCGGTCGGGTGAACACTGAAGCTTTCTTT